Reported below is one T cell receptor (beta chain). Its antigen remains undetermined. No much larger clonotype is one base removed from it; base qualities were not supplied. The entry originates in a study of blood T cell repertoires in COVID-19 (dated by TCRdb to 2018 to 2020). Background for the entire study: The collaborator samples originated in the United States, Italy and Spain and spanned the acute and convalescent phases of COVID-19. The prospective study material was composed of cDNA or gDNA derived from T cells, B-cell-depleted T cells, or PBMCs. Sample metadata almost always included a de-identified subject ID, COVID-19 status, age in years and sex. The repertoires were released in a freely available public database meant as a resource for research on the immune response to SARS-CoV-2. Where available, HLA class I and class II types were obtained from metadata supplied by the sample provider rather than from assay-based typing. Deeply sampled blood TCRbeta repertoires from subjects exposed to, actively infected with, or recovered from COVID-19 were included in the dataset. Samples were obtained from the ongoing ImmuneRACE study (first 160 participants) and from 1,200 or so subjects provided by 6 global collaborators. The paper as a whole reports these results and caveats: How much clinical and demographic metadata was included differed by source and by participant, and the metadata was provided uncurated.

In Seattle, one collaborating source enrolled patients while the infection was active and tracked those patients longitudinally over the course of disease. The collaborating institutions used their own protocols to collect whole blood in K2EDTA tubes. Collaborator samples were shipped for TCRbeta analysis as frozen whole blood, isolated PBMCs, or DNA extracted from either sample type. TCRbeta CDR3 regions were amplified from genomic DNA by means of the immunoSEQ Assay, a bias-controlled multiplex PCR. For the original study's pipeline: Nucleated cell counts per sample were estimated from amplification of reference gene primers within the assay. To quantify the absolute abundance of each unique TCRbeta CDR3 rearrangement, sequence reads were collapsed and filtered. For each sample, productive Simpson clonality was calculated as the square root of Simpson's diversity index over productive rearrangements. TCRdb mirrors the immuneACCESS table, restricted to in-frame sequences. Some clones are absent from its copies; in checked studies, under half trace to an unresolved V gene, and the reason for the others is unknown. V and J calls and clone size are copied from that table; D and trimming were computed from the DNA. This sample lists under 200,000 clones; around nine tenths were detected once. About a tenth of the sample goes to the ten largest clones.

Reading from cysteine to phenylalanine, the CDR3 counts 12 amino acids. Only CDR3 DNA is held: 36 bases, read in frame from base 1. V sheds 0 bases and J sheds 3 bases, leaving 5 bases between their ends. CDR1 GTSNPN and CDR2 SVGIG are derived from the germline V gene (reference sequence). The sequencing sample was made of peripheral blood. The chain couples TRBV30 to TRBJ2-5; no D segment can be confidently identified. This clonotype was sampled from a woman aged 70-85 years with COVID-19, enrolled during active disease. In nucleotides, the sequence is TGTGCCTGGAGTGTACAGAAAGAGACCCAGTACTTC. It encodes CAWSVQKETQYF.